This T cell receptor (beta chain) was observed in a study of cytomegalovirus exposure and HLA in healthy donors. Vbeta (60) and Jbeta (13) primers were used in the PCR. The data were produced by immunoSEQ multiplex PCR, yet TCRdb's version contains in-frame clones alone and is incomplete. This sample carries 100,000 to 150,000 clones, more than 60% of them seen once, and the ten largest clones take approximately 2.1%. As for this clone: What it recognizes is unknown.

Whole-study results and caveats: Differences between HLA loci emerged in a later analysis of TCR association rates, with DRB1 most and HLA-C fewest. Analysis performed later showed TCR beta chains linked to HLA being more clonally expanded than equally common others. A later analysis reported that several of the most significant clusters appeared to be linked to common viral pathogens, among them Epstein-Barr virus.

Trimming cost V 1 base and J 4 bases; bases outside gene matches: 5. Germline V CDR1 and CDR2: SGDLS, YYNGEE. This CDR3 contains 16 residues. V gene TRBV9 combines with J gene TRBJ2-2; 9 bases map to TRBD2. The origin of this receptor is a woman in her 40s in good health and CMV-seropositive. Input material: PBMCs. CDR3 sequence reads: CASSVTTSGSTGELFF. The CDR3 DNA follows: TGTGCCAGCAGCGTAACTACTAGCGGGTCCACCGGGGAGCTGTTTTTT. The whole variable domain, remainder taken from reference TRBV9 and TRBJ2-2, is DSGVTQTPKHLITATGQRVTLRCSPRSGDLSVYWYQQSLDQGLQFLIQYYNGEERAKGNILERFSAQQFPDLHSELNLSSLELGDSALYFCASSVTTSGSTGELFFGEGSRLTVL.